This T cell receptor beta chain emerged from a study of blood T cell repertoires in COVID-19. Overall study: Sites in the United States, Italy and Spain provided acute and convalescent COVID-19 samples. PBMCs, B-cell-depleted T cells, or T cells were the source of the cDNA or gDNA that made up the material.

CDR3 size: 16 residues. Germline V gene data show CDR1 as KGHDR and CDR2 as SFDVKD. The V segment lost 4 bases and the J segment 4 bases; nucleotides outside the gene matches: 6. Authors' methods: Amplified reference gene primers provided the basis for estimating nucleated cell counts. Clones were sequenced by immunoSEQ multiplex PCR, and TCRdb holds only the in-frame ones, with some missing. V, J and clone size derive from that table, while D and trimming were established from the DNA sequence. The sample carries a few hundred thousand clones, around 83% recorded once. The sequenced material came from peripheral blood. The chain links TRBV24-1 to TRBJ2-1; TRBD2 aligns across 10 bases. The clonotype originates from a woman aged 45-65 years with acute or convalescent COVID-19. The CDR3 region is CATSEGGLAPYNEQFF. CDR3 nucleotide sequence: TGTGCCACCAGTGAAGGGGGACTAGCGCCGTACAATGAGCAGTTCTTC.